This T cell receptor (beta chain) was obtained from a study of OX40 agonist ivuxolimab in advanced cancers. General study results and limits: Near-lowest levels of clonal expansion characterized partial responders at 0.1-3.0 mg/kg.

Germline V gene data show CDR1 as SGHVS and CDR2 as FNYEAQ. The CDR3 runs 15 residues. The V and J ends lost 2 bases and 4 bases respectively, with 12 bases between them. Libraries were prepared by immunoSEQ multiplex PCR; TCRdb keeps only in-frame clonotypes and omits some of them. The table includes 55,000 to 85,000 clones, 91% detected once. To note about this clone: As yet, its antigen is unknown.

The genes are TRBV7-6 and TRBJ1-3; possibly TRBD1 for D (5 bases). Sequences were derived from CD4+ or CD8+ T cells sorted from blood, sampled in a trial of the OX40 agonist ivuxolimab. This sequence originates from an adult with an advanced solid tumor such as melanoma, head and neck, liver or kidney cancer. The CDR3 DNA is TGTGCCAGCAGCTTATTCGGGGGAGCGGGAAACACCATATATTTT. This encodes CASSLFGGAGNTIYF.